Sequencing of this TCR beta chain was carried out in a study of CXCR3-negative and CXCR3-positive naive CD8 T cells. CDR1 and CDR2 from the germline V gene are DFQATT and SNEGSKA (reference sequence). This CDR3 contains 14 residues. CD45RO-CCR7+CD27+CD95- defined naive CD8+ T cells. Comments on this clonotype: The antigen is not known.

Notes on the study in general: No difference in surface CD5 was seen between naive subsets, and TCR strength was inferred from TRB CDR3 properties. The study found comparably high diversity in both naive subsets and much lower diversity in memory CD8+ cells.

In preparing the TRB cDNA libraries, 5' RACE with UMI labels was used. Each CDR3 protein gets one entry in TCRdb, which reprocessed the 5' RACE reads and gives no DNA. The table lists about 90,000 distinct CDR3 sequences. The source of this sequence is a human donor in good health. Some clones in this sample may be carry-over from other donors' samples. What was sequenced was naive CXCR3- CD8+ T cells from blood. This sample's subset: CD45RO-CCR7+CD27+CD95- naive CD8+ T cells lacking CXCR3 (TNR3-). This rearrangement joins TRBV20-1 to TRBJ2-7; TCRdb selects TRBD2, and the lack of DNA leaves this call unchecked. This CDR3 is CSARSGSGGYEQYF.